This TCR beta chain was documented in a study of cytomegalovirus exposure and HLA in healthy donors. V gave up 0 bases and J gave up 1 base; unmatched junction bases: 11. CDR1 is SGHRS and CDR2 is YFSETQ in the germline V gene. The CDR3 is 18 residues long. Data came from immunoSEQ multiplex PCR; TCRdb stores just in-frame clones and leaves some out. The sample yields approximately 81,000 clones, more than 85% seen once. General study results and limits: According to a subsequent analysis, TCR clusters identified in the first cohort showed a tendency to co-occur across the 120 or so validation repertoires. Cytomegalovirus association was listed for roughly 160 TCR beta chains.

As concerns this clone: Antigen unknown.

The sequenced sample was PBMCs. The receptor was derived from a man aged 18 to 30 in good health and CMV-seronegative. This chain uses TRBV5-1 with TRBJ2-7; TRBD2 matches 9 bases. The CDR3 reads CASSLDPSGTAISYEQYF. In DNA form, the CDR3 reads TGCGCCAGCAGCTTGGACCCTAGCGGGACCGCGATATCCTACGAGCAGTACTTC.